Given below is one T cell receptor (beta chain) in context. Being one base from a much bigger clone, this may be a read error. The CDR3 loop spans 12 amino acids. The germline CDR1 and CDR2 sequences are SGHTA and FQGNSA. The data originate from a study of response to subunit inactivated influenza vaccine. TCRdb called the RT-PCR reads again in MiXCR, with one record for every CDR3 protein. The sample includes approximately 570,000 distinct CDR3 sequences, 6.5% to 8% of them seen just once. The V call is TRBV7-2, the J call TRBJ1-5; D is uncertain. The receptor was isolated from a man aged 45 to 70 who received an inactivated influenza vaccine. This sample comprised PBMCs from blood, obtained less than 30 months after vaccination. CDR3 amino acids: CAGSSANQPQHF. CDR3 bases: TGTGCCGGCAGCTCGGCGAATCAGCCCCAGCATTTT.